Below are 27 T cell receptor beta chains sequenced from a single sample in a study of siplizumab effects on memory and regulatory T cells. Profiling relied on immunoSEQ multiplex PCR, and the TCRdb table lists in-frame clones only, not all of them. The top ten clones hold about 1.2% of a sample with about 100,000 clones, roughly 93% of them seen once. Sequenced input: non-Treg CD4+ T cells sorted from blood. The receptor source for this set is a human donor in good health.

This chain joins TRBV18 and TRBJ1-4; D unclear. In germline, CDR1 is KGHSH, CDR2 LQKENI. Trimming stripped 4 bases from V and 0 bases from J, with 6 bases between. The CDR3 spans 14 residues. The CDR3 spells CASSRSSTNEKLFF. The CDR3 bases are TGTGCCAGCTCACGTTCGTCAACTAATGAAAAACTGTTTTTT. Together with reference TRBV18 and TRBJ1-4, the CDR3 gives the full variable domain: NAGVMQNPRHLVRRRGQEARLRCSPMKGHSHVYWYRQLPEEGLKFMVYLQKENIIDESGMPKERFSAEFPKEGPSILRIQQVVRGDSAAYFCASSRSSTNEKLFFGSGTQLSVL.

This clone was found once. The chain employs TRBV5-1 and TRBJ1-3, with D unclear. Deletions cut 5 bases from V and 2 bases from J, with 5 bases between. This CDR3 region has 12 residues. CDR1 SGHRS and CDR2 YFSETQ come from the germline V gene. The CDR3 loop reads CASRGTGNTIYF. CDR3 in DNA: TGCGCCAGCAGGGGGACTGGAAACACCATATATTTT. The variable domain in full, with the rest retrieved from reference TRBV5-1 and TRBJ1-3, is KAGVTQTPRYLIKTRGQQVTLSCSPISGHRSVSWYQQTPGQGLQFLFEYFSETQRNKGNFPGRFSGRQFSNSRSEMNVSTLELGDSALYLCASRGTGNTIYFGEGSWLTVV.

V and J are TRBV18 and TRBJ2-7; possible D gene TRBD1, 6 bases. Germline assignment: CDR1 KGHSH and CDR2 LQKENI. This CDR3 contains 15 residues. V was shortened by 2 bases and J by 3 bases, with 14 bases between the two germline ends. The CDR3 nucleotides are TGTGCCAGCTCACCAAAGGCAACAGGGATCTACGAGCAGTACTTC. It is translated as CASSPKATGIYEQYF.

V usage is TRBV19 and J usage is TRBJ2-2; tentatively, D is TRBD1 (5 bases). V lost 4 bases and J 6 bases, leaving 9 bases between the germline ends. The germline CDR1 and CDR2 sequences are LNHDA and SQIVND (reference sequence). This CDR3 has 13 amino acids. The CDR3: CASSSRVAGELFF. The CDR3 nucleotides are TGTGCCAGTAGTAGCAGGGTTGCCGGGGAGCTGTTTTTT.

This clone occurred once. The rearrangement uses TRBV18 and TRBJ1-1; unclear D gene. The V gene lost 5 bases and the J gene lost 5 bases, with 18 bases spanning the gap. The germline CDR1 and CDR2 sequences are KGHSH and LQKENI. This CDR3 is built from 15 residues. DNA of the CDR3: TGTGCCAGCTCAATCAGCGTGAGCCTTATGACTGAAGCTTTCTTT. It translates to CASSISVSLMTEAFF.

The V call is TRBV5-6, the J call TRBJ2-1; 11 positions match TRBD2. This CDR3 region has 18 residues. V was pared by 1 base and J by 4 bases, with 10 bases of the junction left unmatched. Germline CDR1 SGHDT, CDR2 YYEEEE. The CDR3 reads CASSLLSSGRAGYNEQFF. The CDR3, as DNA: TGTGCCAGCAGCTTGTTAAGTAGCGGGAGGGCCGGGTACAATGAGCAGTTCTTC.

The chain couples TRBV11-2 to TRBJ1-1, with D unresolved. Germline values: CDR1 SGHAT, CDR2 FQNNGV. The CDR3 contains 13 residues. V was clipped by 2 bases and J by 1 base, with 5 bases between them. The chain's CDR3 is CASSLIGNTEAFF. The CDR3 coding sequence is TGTGCCAGCAGCTTAATCGGGAACACTGAAGCTTTCTTT. Together with reference TRBV11-2 and TRBJ1-1, the CDR3 gives the full variable domain: EAGVAQSPRYKIIEKRQSVAFWCNPISGHATLYWYQQILGQGPKLLIQFQNNGVVDDSQLPKDRFSAERLKGVDSTLKIQPAKLEDSAVYLCASSLIGNTEAFFGQGTRLTVV.

With regard to this clone: No DNA is shown, since the ends of the CDR3 on it are uncertain; the CDR3 is the one TCRdb lists. This rearrangement joins TRBV12-2 to TRBJ2-1; no check of the table's D call, TRBD2, against the DNA was made. TRBV12-2 is described as a pseudogene. The length of the CDR3 is 19 amino acids, counting both ends. The CDR3 loop reads CASRLVGSGTSGSYNEQFF.

V usage is TRBV10-1 and J usage is TRBJ2-2; D not resolved. V gave up 3 bases and J gave up 4 bases, with 9 bases separating them. This CDR3 has 14 amino acids. The germline CDR1 and CDR2 sequences are WNHNN and SYGVQD (reference sequence). As DNA, the CDR3 is TGCGCCAGCAGTGAAGGCTTTATCACCGGGGAGCTGTTTTTT. It translates to CASSEGFITGELFF.

The genes are TRBV10-2 and TRBJ2-1; TRBD2 agrees at 10 bases. Germline V CDR1 and CDR2: WSHSY, SAAADI. Germline trimming cut 6 bases from V and 5 bases from J; bases unmatched to any gene: 7. This CDR3 spans 15 amino acids. CDR3 sequence reads: CASSTPGLAHNEQFF. The CDR3 region has the DNA TGCGCCAGCAGCACCCCGGGACTAGCGCACAATGAGCAGTTCTTC.

The chain is built from TRBV14 and TRBJ2-7; D is perhaps TRBD2 (5 bases). V lost 5 bases to trimming and J lost 4 bases, with 18 bases between them. CDR3 size: 15 residues. Germline loops: CDR1 SGHDN, CDR2 FVKESK. In nucleotides, the CDR3 is TGTGCCAGCAGCGTCGGCCGGGGTATGGGGTACGAGCAGTACTTC. Its translation: CASSVGRGMGYEQYF.

The gene calls are TRBV7-8 and TRBJ2-5; 7 bases agree with TRBD1. The germline CDR1 and CDR2 sequences are SGHVS and FQNEAQ. The trim removed 5 bases at V and 2 bases at J, leaving 5 bases unmatched. The CDR3 runs to 14 residues. CDR3 protein: CASSTGQTQETQYF. CDR3 nucleotides: TGTGCCAGCAGCACGGGACAGACTCAAGAGACCCAGTACTTC.

V gene TRBV11-2 combines with J gene TRBJ2-2; 8 bases line up with TRBD1. The germline CDR1 and CDR2 sequences are SGHAT and FQNNGV. CDR3 length: 16 amino acids. The V segment lost 5 bases and the J segment 4 bases; nucleotides outside the gene matches: 9. The CDR3 DNA sequence: TGTGCCAGCAGCCTACAGGGGGGATCGGTCACCGGGGAGCTGTTTTTT. Protein product: CASSLQGGSVTGELFF.

The sample holds a few counts of this clone. The chain links TRBV25-1 to TRBJ1-1, with D possibly being TRBD1 (5 bases). The V and J ends lost 5 bases and 1 base respectively, with 8 bases between them. The CDR3 spans 13 residues. The germline CDR1 and CDR2 sequences are MGHDK and SYGVNS. In DNA form, the CDR3 reads TGTGCCAGCAGTAGACAGCCGAACACTGAAGCTTTCTTT. Translation: CASSRQPNTEAFF.

This chain uses TRBV5-1 with TRBJ2-7; D might be TRBD2 (5 bases). There are 15 residues in the CDR3. Trimming pared 0 bases from V and 0 bases from J, leaving 10 bases between. Germline values: CDR1 SGHRS, CDR2 YFSETQ. CDR3 DNA: TGCGCCAGCAGCTTGGCGACCGGGGTCTCCTACGAGCAGTACTTC. It is translated as CASSLATGVSYEQYF.

This rearrangement joins TRBV6-5 to TRBJ1-5; D gene uncertain. Per the germline V gene, CDR1 is MNHEY and CDR2 is SVGAGI. The CDR3 loop spans 14 amino acids. Trimming shortened V by 6 bases and J by 4 bases, and 13 bases separated the two germline ends. The CDR3 here is CASRRREGNQPQHF. Here the CDR3 DNA reads TGTGCCAGCAGGAGGCGGGAAGGGAATCAGCCCCAGCATTTT.

The chain carries TRBV6-6 and TRBJ2-7; 8 bases fit TRBD2. V was pared by 5 bases and J by 6 bases, with 6 bases of the junction left unmatched. The CDR3 has 13 amino acids. Germline assignment: CDR1 MNHNY and CDR2 SVGAGI (reference sequence). The CDR3 spells CASSTSGWREQYF. In DNA form, the CDR3 reads TGTGCCAGCAGTACTAGCGGCTGGCGCGAGCAGTACTTC.

This sequence joins TRBV7-6 and TRBJ2-5, with a tentative D call TRBD2 (6 bases). This CDR3 is built from 15 residues. Germline V lookup: CDR1 SGHVS, CDR2 FNYEAQ. V was shortened by 5 bases and J by 4 bases, with 17 bases between the two germline ends. CDR3 DNA: TGTGCCAGCAGCGTAGGGACTCTAGAGGTAGAGACCCAGTACTTC. Encoded protein: CASSVGTLEVETQYF. The whole variable domain, filled in from reference TRBV7-6 and TRBJ2-5, reads GAGVSQSPRYKVTKRGQDVALRCDPISGHVSLYWYRQALGQGPEFLTYFNYEAQQDKSGLPNDRFSAERPEGSISTLTIQRTEQRDSAMYRCASSVGTLEVETQYFGPGTRLLVL.

The V gene is TRBV4-2, the J gene TRBJ2-5; the match to TRBD2 covers 13 bases. Trimming at V came to 4 bases and at J to 4 bases, leaving 6 bases not matched to a gene. The CDR3 contains 16 residues. The V gene's germline CDR1 is LGHNA and CDR2 YNFKEQ. The CDR3 DNA follows: TGTGCCAGCAGCCCCACTAGCGGGAGGGCCCGAGAGACCCAGTACTTC. Residues: CASSPTSGRARETQYF.

The chain combines TRBV9 with TRBJ1-5; D might be TRBD1 (6 bases). V was pared by 0 bases and J by 4 bases, with 11 bases between. CDR1 SGDLS and CDR2 YYNGEE come from the germline V gene. The length of the CDR3 is 15 residues. The CDR3 coding sequence is TGTGCCAGCAGCGTAGGAGGGGGTGGTAATCAGCCCCAGCATTTT. Translation gives CASSVGGGGNQPQHF.

The chain recombines TRBV28 with TRBJ2-2; no firm D call. Germline V gives CDR1 MDHEN, CDR2 SYDVKM. Trimming removed 8 bases from V and 2 bases from J, with 15 bases in between. CDR3 length: 15 residues. The CDR3 coding sequence is TGTGCCAGCGTACCCGCACTGAGCAACACCGGGGAGCTGTTTTTT. Protein product: CASVPALSNTGELFF.

This clone has just a few counts. V is TRBV6-5 and J is TRBJ1-1; D call uncertain. Deletions cut 0 bases from V and 7 bases from J, with 6 bases between. This CDR3 comprises 12 residues. Germline CDR1 MNHEY, CDR2 SVGAGI. The CDR3 sequence: CASSYSEGEAFF. In DNA form, the CDR3 reads TGTGCCAGCAGTTACTCGGAGGGTGAAGCTTTCTTT.

The chain uses TRBV18 and TRBJ1-2; 7 bases match TRBD1. Germline V gene lookup returns CDR1 KGHSH and CDR2 LQKENI. This CDR3 region has 13 residues. With 3 bases clipped from V and 4 bases from J, the junction kept 2 bases outside the gene matches. CDR3 in DNA: TGTGCCAGCTCACCCGACAGGGCCTATGGCTACACCTTC. Translation: CASSPDRAYGYTF. The full variable domain, in which reference TRBV18 and TRBJ1-2 provide the parts outside the CDR3, is NAGVMQNPRHLVRRRGQEARLRCSPMKGHSHVYWYRQLPEEGLKFMVYLQKENIIDESGMPKERFSAEFPKEGPSILRIQQVVRGDSAAYFCASSPDRAYGYTFGSGTRLTVV.

This clone was detected only a few times. This rearrangement joins TRBV18 to TRBJ2-7, with 11 bases identical to TRBD2. The CDR3 runs 18 residues. The V gene's germline CDR1 is KGHSH and CDR2 LQKENI. The ends lost 0 bases at V and 1 base at J; junction bases unmatched: 8. DNA of the CDR3: TGTGCCAGCTCACCACCTAGGACTAGCGGGCTAAATTCCTACGAGCAGTACTTC. It specifies CASSPPRTSGLNSYEQYF.

V is TRBV27 and J is TRBJ2-7; D not certain. CDR1 is MNHEY, CDR2 SMNVEV, per germline (reference sequence). The CDR3 has 14 residues. The V gene lost 4 bases and the J gene lost 0 bases, with 10 bases spanning the gap. CDR3 protein: CASSSPLVSYEQYF. CDR3 sequence (DNA): TGTGCCAGCAGTTCACCATTAGTCTCCTACGAGCAGTACTTC.

This clone has only one observation. The gene calls are TRBV6-5 and TRBJ2-5, with 14 bases aligning to TRBD2. V shed 2 bases and J 5 bases; nucleotides not matched to a gene: 4. The CDR3 covers 16 residues. CDR1 is MNHEY, CDR2 SVGAGI, per germline. The CDR3 reads CASSYGLAGGSETQYF. The CDR3, as DNA: TGTGCCAGCAGTTACGGACTAGCGGGAGGCAGCGAGACCCAGTACTTC.

The chain couples TRBV6-6 to TRBJ1-1; D might be TRBD1 (6 bases). Trimming removed 4 bases from V and 2 bases from J, with 11 bases in between. This CDR3 comprises 14 residues. Per germline, CDR1 MNHNY and CDR2 SVGAGI (reference sequence). The CDR3 region has the DNA TGTGCCAGCAGTTCCGGGACACGAAACACTGAAGCTTTCTTT. Translating gives CASSSGTRNTEAFF.